The 8 T cell receptor beta chains listed next were all sequenced from one sample in a study of blood T cell repertoires in COVID-19. Some clones are missing from TCRdb's copy, which holds only in-frame ones; the method was immunoSEQ multiplex PCR. This table holds some 150,000 clones, about 79% found once. Source material: PBMCs or T cells enriched from blood (not recorded which). The origin of the receptors is a man aged 50-60 years who had recovered from COVID-19.

V usage is TRBV27 and J usage is TRBJ2-5; D not certain. The V end was cut by 3 bases, the J end by 3 bases, with 8 bases between. CDR3 size: 13 residues. Germline V gene lookup returns CDR1 MNHEY and CDR2 SMNVEV (reference sequence). The CDR3 DNA sequence: TGTGCCAGCAGTTTTTTGGGCGAAGAGACCCAGTACTTC. Protein product: CASSFLGEETQYF.

The DNA for the CDR3 is TGTGCCAGCAGCCAAGTTCTTCCGGGACAGGGGGCCCCCTACGAGCAGTACTTC. Protein sequence: CASSQVLPGQGAPYEQYF. The chain couples TRBV14 to TRBJ2-7; 12 positions agree with TRBD1. Germline V CDR1 and CDR2: SGHDN, FVKESK. The CDR3 runs to 18 residues. V lost 1 base, J lost 2 bases, and 9 bases stayed unmatched.

V gene TRBV6-5 combines with J gene TRBJ1-1; D is possibly TRBD1 (6 bases). V lost 10 bases, J lost 7 bases, and 16 bases lay in between. The CDR3 runs to 12 residues. Germline V gene sequence: CDR1 MNHEY, CDR2 SVGAGI. The CDR3 bases are TGTGCCACAGTACGGGGGGGCAGTGAAGCTTTCTTT. This codes for CATVRGGSEAFF.

The rearrangement joins TRBV3-1 (or the pseudogene TRBV3-2) to TRBJ2-6; D remains ambiguous. The CDR3 is 18 amino acids. Germline V gene data show CDR1 as LGHDT and CDR2 as YNNKEL (reference sequence). V lost 0 bases and J 0 bases, leaving 12 bases between the germline ends. The CDR3 DNA sequence: TGTGCCAGCAGCCAAGATAAAGGCACAGCCTCTGGGGCCAACGTCCTGACTTTC. Amino acids: CASSQDKGTASGANVLTF.

This chain uses TRBV29-1 with TRBJ1-2; 8 bases fit TRBD1. CDR3 length: 14 amino acids. Per the germline V gene, CDR1 is SQVTM and CDR2 is ANQGSEA. V lost 1 base and J lost 13; bases outside the gene matches: 14. This CDR3 reads CSVEVPGGLSRGTF. In nucleotides, the CDR3 is TGCAGCGTTGAAGTACCAGGGGGCTTGTCCCGTGGCACCTTC.

This chain uses TRBV6-5 with TRBJ2-7, with 8 bases lining up with TRBD2. Looked up from germline, CDR1 is MNHEY and CDR2 is SVGAGI. V lost 4 bases to trimming and J lost 4 bases; unmatched junction nucleotides: 6. The CDR3 sequence is 14 residues long. DNA for the CDR3: TGTGCCAGCAGTTCTGCGGGAGGCGCATACGAGCAGTACTTC. Amino acid sequence: CASSSAGGAYEQYF.

This clone was detected many times. The chain links TRBV4-2 to TRBJ2-3; D is undetermined. Germline CDR1 reads LGHNA; CDR2 reads YNFKEQ. The CDR3 extends over 17 amino acids. Trimming took 1 base from V and 0 from J, leaving 14 bases between them. CDR3 nucleotides: TGTGCCAGCAGCCAAGCCGTTGTCCGTACTAGCACAGATACGCAGTATTTT. Translation gives CASSQAVVRTSTDTQYF.

This clone appeared once. The J gene is TRBJ1-3, the V gene TRBV6-5; D not resolved. Per the germline V gene, CDR1 is MNHEY and CDR2 is SVGAGI. CDR3 length: 16 amino acids. V was cut by 2 bases and J by 0 bases, with 11 bases left in between. The DNA of the CDR3 is TGTGCCAGCAGTTACGGTTCGGCAGGCTCTGGAAACACCATATATTTT. Translating gives CASSYGSAGSGNTIYF.